The 29 T cell receptor beta chains listed next were all sequenced from one sample in a study of cytomegalovirus exposure and HLA in healthy donors. It was with 60 Vbeta and 13 Jbeta primers that the PCR ran. Generated by immunoSEQ multiplex PCR, the TCRdb table keeps only in-frame clones and is missing some. Of approximately 150,000 clones in the sample, approximately 77% are singletons; the top ten hold roughly 7.5%. The specimen was PBMCs. All receptors derive from a male donor in good health and CMV-seropositive.

This clone has only a few counts. The rearrangement joins TRBV6-5 to TRBJ1-1; TRBD1 matches at 11 bases. The CDR3 is 15 amino acids. Germline CDR1 reads MNHEY; CDR2 reads SVGAGI. J gave up 4 bases and V 0 bases, and 1 base lay outside the gene matches. Here the CDR3 reads CASSYSGTGGTEAFF. Written as DNA, the CDR3 is TGTGCCAGCAGTTACTCGGGGACAGGGGGCACTGAAGCTTTCTTT.

The J gene is TRBJ1-2, the V gene TRBV5-1; TRBD1 matches 7 bases. Germline V gene lookup returns CDR1 SGHRS and CDR2 YFSETQ. CDR3 length: 14 amino acids. The V and J ends lost 7 bases and 6 bases, in that order; junction bases with no gene match: 12. The CDR3 sequence is CASWGAGGMDGYTF. The CDR3 DNA follows: TGCGCCAGCTGGGGGGCAGGGGGAATGGATGGCTACACCTTC.

The CDR3 loop is CSARLDTQYF. CDR3 DNA: TGCAGTGCGCGACTAGATACGCAGTATTTT. The genes are TRBV20-1 and TRBJ2-3; D is ambiguous. The CDR3 consists of 10 residues. Deletions cut 6 bases from V and 5 bases from J, with 6 bases between. Germline CDR1 reads DFQATT; CDR2 reads SNEGSKA (reference sequence).

This clone has a handful of counts. The V and J genes are TRBV7-9 and TRBJ1-1; 7 nucleotides line up with TRBD1. The CDR3 loop spans 14 amino acids. J lost 5 bases, V lost 1 base, and 4 bases had no gene match. Germline-derived CDR1 and CDR2 are SEHNR and FQNEAQ (reference sequence). The CDR3 reads CASSLDSGGTEAFF. CDR3 nucleotide sequence: TGTGCCAGCAGCTTAGATTCAGGGGGAACTGAAGCTTTCTTT. Variable domain in full (rest from reference TRBV7-9 and TRBJ1-1): DTGVSQNPRHKITKRGQNVTFRCDPISEHNRLYWYRQTLGQGPEFLTYFQNEAQLEKSRLLSDRFSAERPKGSFSTLEIQRTEQGDSAMYLCASSLDSGGTEAFFGQGTRLTVV.

The rearrangement links TRBV13 to TRBJ2-4, with D maybe TRBD2 (6 bases). The V gene lost 3 bases and the J gene lost 2 bases, with 11 bases spanning the gap. Germline CDR1 and CDR2: PRHDT and FYEKMQ (reference sequence). This CDR3 has 15 residues. CDR3 loop: CASSLAEGSKNIQYF. DNA of the CDR3: TGTGCCAGCAGCTTGGCGGAGGGATCCAAAAACATTCAGTACTTC.

This chain links TRBV5-1 with TRBJ2-3; D possibly corresponds to TRBD2 (6 bases). Trimming shortened V by 0 bases and J by 5 bases, and 10 bases separated the two germline ends. Germline V gene data show CDR1 as SGHRS and CDR2 as YFSETQ. The CDR3 length is 14 residues. The CDR3: CASSLEAGLDTQYF. The CDR3 DNA is TGCGCCAGCAGCTTGGAGGCGGGGTTAGATACGCAGTATTTT.

The table lists this clone with a few counts. The junction differs from germline at one of its ends, possibly a read error. The gene calls are TRBV30 and TRBJ1-3; D perhaps matches TRBD1 (6 bases). This CDR3 spans 12 amino acids. Germline values: CDR1 GTSNPN, CDR2 SVGIG (reference sequence). CDR3 amino acids: CAWSVQGSTIYF. CDR3 sequence (DNA): TGTGCCTGGAGTGTACAGGGAAGCACCATATATTTT.

This rearrangement joins TRBV4-3 to TRBJ1-1; tentative D call: TRBD1 (6 bases). The length of the CDR3 is 16 residues. Between the trimmed V and J ends, which lost 0 bases and 6 bases, there was a span of 17 bases. Per the germline V gene, CDR1 is LGHNA and CDR2 is YSLEER. The CDR3 spells CASSQDINRVGAEAFF. As DNA, the CDR3 is TGCGCCAGCAGCCAAGATATCAACAGGGTTGGAGCTGAAGCTTTCTTT.

On this clone: In the same sample, other DNA sequences code for this CDR3. The chain joins TRBV13 to TRBJ2-6; TRBD1 agrees at 8 bases. Losses at the gene ends were 5 bases for V and 2 bases for J; bases not matched to a gene: 2. The V gene's germline CDR1 is PRHDT and CDR2 FYEKMQ (reference sequence). There are 15 residues in the CDR3. The CDR3, as DNA: TGTGCCAGCAGCCTACAGGGGGCTGGGGCCAACGTCCTGACTTTC. It specifies CASSLQGAGANVLTF. The entire variable domain, with the rest obtained from reference TRBV13 and TRBJ2-6, is as follows: AAGVIQSPRHLIKEKRETATLKCYPIPRHDTVYWYQQGPGQDPQFLISFYEKMQSDKGSIPDRFSAQQFSDYHSELNMSSLELGDSALYFCASSLQGAGANVLTFGAGSRLTVL.

In DNA, the CDR3 is TGTGCCACCGACAGCTATAGCAATCAGCCCCAGCATTTT. Translated: CATDSYSNQPQHF. The genes are TRBV6-1 and TRBJ1-5, with D maybe TRBD1 (5 bases). V gave up 10 bases and J gave up 0 bases, with 10 bases separating them. Germline V lookup: CDR1 MNHNS, CDR2 SASEGT. The CDR3 spans 13 residues.

The table lists this clone with a count of one. The chain carries TRBV9 and TRBJ2-1; 8 nucleotides line up with TRBD2. The trim removed 2 bases at V and 4 bases at J, leaving 8 bases unmatched. CDR1 is SGDLS and CDR2 is YYNGEE in the germline V gene. The CDR3 length is 16 residues. CDR3 amino acids: CASSVTLGGAYNEQFF. The DNA of the CDR3 is TGTGCCAGCAGCGTGACTCTCGGGGGGGCTTACAATGAGCAGTTCTTC.

V is TRBV5-6 and J is TRBJ1-1, with a weak D call TRBD1 (6 bases). CDR3 length: 15 amino acids. CDR1 SGHDT and CDR2 YYEEEE come from the germline V gene. Trimming shortened V by 6 bases and J by 1 base, and 16 bases separated the two germline ends. The CDR3 region has the DNA TGTGCCAGCATCCCCTCCGGGGGGCGGAACACTGAAGCTTTCTTT. Translation: CASIPSGGRNTEAFF.

The V call is TRBV2, the J call TRBJ2-7; TRBD1 agrees at 9 bases. The germline gives CDR1 SNHLY, CDR2 FYNNEI. V gave up 7 bases and J gave up 5 bases; unmatched junction bases: 12. CDR3 length: 15 residues. CDR3 protein: CASTPAGTGKNEQYF. The CDR3 DNA sequence: TGTGCCAGCACCCCGGCCGGGACAGGGAAAAACGAGCAGTACTTC.

The count of this clone is one. The chain combines TRBV9 with TRBJ1-6, with D perhaps TRBD1 (5 bases). This CDR3 contains 16 residues. Trimming removed 4 bases from V and 6 bases from J, with 17 bases in between. The germline V gene has CDR1 SGDLS and CDR2 YYNGEE. The CDR3 here is CASSTRLGEGNSPLHF. In DNA form, the CDR3 reads TGTGCCAGCAGCACCCGACTAGGGGAGGGTAATTCACCCCTCCACTTT. Complete variable domain (other parts from reference TRBV9 and TRBJ1-6): DSGVTQTPKHLITATGQRVTLRCSPRSGDLSVYWYQQSLDQGLQFLIQYYNGEERAKGNILERFSAQQFPDLHSELNLSSLELGDSALYFCASSTRLGEGNSPLHFGNGTRLTVT.

V usage is TRBV28 and J usage is TRBJ1-5; the D is unclear. Germline lookup yields CDR1 MDHEN and CDR2 SYDVKM. The germline V and J ends were trimmed by 2 bases and 3 bases, with 11 bases remaining between them. This CDR3 is built from 15 residues. CDR3 sequence reads: CASSLSGRINQPQHF. CDR3 sequence (DNA): TGTGCCAGCAGTTTAAGCGGCAGAATCAATCAGCCCCAGCATTTT.

This sequence joins TRBV6-1 and TRBJ2-7, with 8 bases matching TRBD2. The junction had 9 bases not matched to a gene; V was cut back by 6 bases and J by 2 bases. The CDR3 has 15 amino acids. Germline CDR1 MNHNS, CDR2 SASEGT. CDR3 sequence reads: CASSSGGEKAYEQYF. CDR3 coding DNA: TGTGCCAGCAGCTCGGGGGGGGAAAAAGCCTACGAGCAGTACTTC.

This rearrangement joins TRBV5-4 to TRBJ2-3; 7 positions agree with TRBD2. This CDR3 has 14 amino acids. After removal of 2 bases from V and 1 base from J, the junction contained 1 base not matched to a gene. Germline loops: CDR1 SGHNT, CDR2 YYREEE (reference sequence). The DNA for the CDR3 is TGTGCCAGCAGCTTCCGGGGGGGCACAGATACGCAGTATTTT. This translates into CASSFRGGTDTQYF.

The chain has TRBV7-8 and TRBJ2-1; 10 bases map to TRBD2. The germline gives CDR1 SGHVS, CDR2 FQNEAQ. There are 16 residues in the CDR3. J was trimmed by 8 bases and V by 7 bases; bases with no gene match: 14. Here the CDR3 reads CASKEHVAGGGDEQFF. CDR3 sequence (DNA): TGTGCCAGCAAGGAGCATGTAGCGGGGGGAGGCGATGAGCAGTTCTTC.

This chain's CDR3 is CASSPRGGEGYGYTF. CDR3 nucleotide sequence: TGTGCCAGCTCACCGAGAGGGGGCGAGGGCTATGGCTACACCTTC. This chain connects TRBV18 to TRBJ1-2, with 7 bases matching TRBD1. The V gene end was trimmed by 3 bases and the J gene end by 4 bases; junction bases not matched to a gene: 8. The CDR3 is 15 residues long. Germline-derived CDR1 and CDR2 are KGHSH and LQKENI.

This clone was seen a few times. V is TRBV5-1 and J is TRBJ1-5, with D maybe TRBD1 (5 bases). The length of the CDR3 is 15 residues. V shed 1 base and J shed 0 bases, with 8 bases lying between them. In germline, CDR1 is SGHRS, CDR2 YFSETQ. The CDR3 nucleotides are TGCGCCAGCAGCTTGCGGGGACTTAGCAATCAGCCCCAGCATTTT. It translates to CASSLRGLSNQPQHF. The entire variable domain, with the rest obtained from reference TRBV5-1 and TRBJ1-5, is as follows: KAGVTQTPRYLIKTRGQQVTLSCSPISGHRSVSWYQQTPGQGLQFLFEYFSETQRNKGNFPGRFSGRQFSNSRSEMNVSTLELGDSALYLCASSLRGLSNQPQHFGDGTRLSIL.

This clone was seen once. The V call is TRBV5-4, the J call TRBJ1-2; the match to TRBD1 covers 9 bases. CDR1 and CDR2 (germline): SGHNT, YYREEE (reference sequence). Trimming removed 4 bases from V and 8 bases from J; junction bases left unmatched: 9. The length of the CDR3 is 14 residues. The CDR3 DNA reads as TGTGCCAGCAGCCGGTCGGGACAGGGCTACGGCTACACCTTC. This sequence encodes CASSRSGQGYGYTF.

The chain links TRBV9 to TRBJ2-1; a weak D match, TRBD2 (7 bases). V lost 4 bases to trimming and J lost 10 bases, with 18 bases between them. The CDR3 contains 14 residues. Germline lookup yields CDR1 SGDLS and CDR2 YYNGEE. The DNA of the CDR3 is TGTGCCAGCAGCATCCGGGGGGCCGCGAACGAGCAGTTCTTC. Translating gives CASSIRGAANEQFF.

The chain recombines TRBV7-3 with TRBJ1-2, with TRBD1 identical over 7 bases. The V segment lost 5 bases and the J segment 6 bases; nucleotides outside the gene matches: 6. The CDR3 has 13 residues. CDR1 SGHTA and CDR2 FQGTGA come from the germline V gene. CDR3: CASSERQGDGYTF. In DNA, the CDR3 is TGTGCCAGCAGCGAAAGACAGGGTGATGGCTACACCTTC.

This clone was seen only once. The rearrangement links TRBV21-1 to TRBJ1-1. TRBV21-1 is labeled a pseudogene. This CDR3 has 19 residues. In DNA form, the CDR3 reads TGTGCCAGCAGCAAAGGAGCGGGGCCGGGCCGCCGCTTGAACACTGAAGCTTTCTTT. Its translation: CASSKGAGPGRRLNTEAFF.

This clone was seen only once. The V and J genes are TRBV19 and TRBJ2-1; 7 positions match TRBD1. Germline loops: CDR1 LNHDA, CDR2 SQIVND (reference sequence). This CDR3 spans 13 amino acids. With 11 bases clipped from V and 5 bases from J, the junction kept 9 bases outside the gene matches. CDR3 protein: CASSGQTDNEQFF. As DNA, the CDR3 is TGTGCCTCCTCGGGACAGACCGACAATGAGCAGTTCTTC.

The rearrangement joins TRBV19 to TRBJ1-2, with 8 bases that match TRBD1. Germline values: CDR1 LNHDA, CDR2 SQIVND (reference sequence). This CDR3 comprises 15 residues. Germline trimming cut 7 bases from V and 2 bases from J; bases unmatched to any gene: 9. The CDR3 DNA sequence: TGTGCCAGTAAGAGAGGACAGGGAAAGAACTATGGCTACACCTTC. Protein sequence: CASKRGQGKNYGYTF.

The genes are TRBV2 and TRBJ2-5; 9 bases agree with TRBD2. V shed 3 bases and J 5 bases; nucleotides not matched to a gene: 10. Germline values: CDR1 SNHLY, CDR2 FYNNEI. There are 16 residues in the CDR3. Here the CDR3 DNA reads TGTGCCAGCAGTGAGAGCCCGGGACTAGCAGGGGAGACCCAGTACTTC. Protein: CASSESPGLAGETQYF.

This chain uses TRBV14 with TRBJ2-5, with 7 bases matching TRBD1. From germline, CDR1 is SGHDN and CDR2 FVKESK. With 6 bases clipped from V and 3 bases from J, the junction kept 4 bases outside the gene matches. CDR3 length equals 13 residues. The CDR3 loop reads CASRHTGEETQYF. CDR3 DNA sequence: TGTGCCAGCAGACACACAGGGGAAGAGACCCAGTACTTC. Full variable domain (missing parts from reference TRBV14 and TRBJ2-5): EAGVTQFPSHSVIEKGQTVTLRCDPISGHDNLYWYRRVMGKEIKFLLHFVKESKQDESGMPNNRFLAERTGGTYSTLKVQPAELEDSGVYFCASRHTGEETQYFGPGTRLLVL.

The chain uses TRBV27 and TRBJ2-1; 7 bases map to TRBD2. Per the germline V gene, CDR1 is MNHEY and CDR2 is SMNVEV (reference sequence). V shed 3 bases and J 8 bases; nucleotides not matched to a gene: 19. This CDR3 is 18 amino acids long. The CDR3, as DNA: TGTGCCAGCAGTTTGGGAGGGGAGGTTTCCCGCAAAAGGGATGAGCAGTTCTTC. This encodes CASSLGGEVSRKRDEQFF.